This T cell receptor beta chain was sequenced during a study of T cell responses to AZD1222 COVID-19 vaccine. Study results and limitations: Among those given AZD1222, only five or six were seropositive at baseline. No repertoire was sampled before or during the peak T cell response, only after it.

V was clipped by 4 bases and J by 7 bases; unmatched bases: 12. The CDR3 contains 15 residues. The germline gives CDR1 SGHRS, CDR2 YFSETQ. In the case of this clone: The antigen is undetermined.

Recipients boosted at about 4 weeks or about 12 weeks are pooled. The protocol was immunoSEQ multiplex PCR, while the TCRdb copy is restricted to in-frame clones and leaves out a portion. The data contain 250,000 to 300,000 clones, approximately 94% of them seen just once; the ten biggest clones take up around 0.57%. The rearrangement joins TRBV5-1 to TRBJ2-7, with 9 bases that match TRBD2. The sample here was peripheral blood, taken 28 days after the second AZD1222 dose. This receptor was identified in an adult who received the AZD1222 COVID-19 vaccine. The CDR3 is CASSRRTSEFEEQYF. Here the CDR3 DNA reads TGCGCCAGCAGCCGTAGGACTAGCGAATTCGAGGAGCAGTACTTC.